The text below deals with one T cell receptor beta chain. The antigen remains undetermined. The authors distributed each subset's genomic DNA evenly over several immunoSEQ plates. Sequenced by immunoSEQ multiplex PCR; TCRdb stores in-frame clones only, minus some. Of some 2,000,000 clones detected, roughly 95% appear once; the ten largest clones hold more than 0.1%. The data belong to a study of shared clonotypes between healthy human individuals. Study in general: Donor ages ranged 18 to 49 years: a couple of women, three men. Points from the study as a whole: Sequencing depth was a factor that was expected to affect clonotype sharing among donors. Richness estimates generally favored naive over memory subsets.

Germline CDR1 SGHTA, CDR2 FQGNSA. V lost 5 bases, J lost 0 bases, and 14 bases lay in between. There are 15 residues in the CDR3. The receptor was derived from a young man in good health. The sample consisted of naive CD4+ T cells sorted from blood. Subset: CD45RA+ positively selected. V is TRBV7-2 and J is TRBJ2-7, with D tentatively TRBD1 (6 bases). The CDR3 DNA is TGTGCCAGCAGCCCCACTAGGGACACCTCCTACGAGCAGTACTTC. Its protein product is CASSPTRDTSYEQYF.